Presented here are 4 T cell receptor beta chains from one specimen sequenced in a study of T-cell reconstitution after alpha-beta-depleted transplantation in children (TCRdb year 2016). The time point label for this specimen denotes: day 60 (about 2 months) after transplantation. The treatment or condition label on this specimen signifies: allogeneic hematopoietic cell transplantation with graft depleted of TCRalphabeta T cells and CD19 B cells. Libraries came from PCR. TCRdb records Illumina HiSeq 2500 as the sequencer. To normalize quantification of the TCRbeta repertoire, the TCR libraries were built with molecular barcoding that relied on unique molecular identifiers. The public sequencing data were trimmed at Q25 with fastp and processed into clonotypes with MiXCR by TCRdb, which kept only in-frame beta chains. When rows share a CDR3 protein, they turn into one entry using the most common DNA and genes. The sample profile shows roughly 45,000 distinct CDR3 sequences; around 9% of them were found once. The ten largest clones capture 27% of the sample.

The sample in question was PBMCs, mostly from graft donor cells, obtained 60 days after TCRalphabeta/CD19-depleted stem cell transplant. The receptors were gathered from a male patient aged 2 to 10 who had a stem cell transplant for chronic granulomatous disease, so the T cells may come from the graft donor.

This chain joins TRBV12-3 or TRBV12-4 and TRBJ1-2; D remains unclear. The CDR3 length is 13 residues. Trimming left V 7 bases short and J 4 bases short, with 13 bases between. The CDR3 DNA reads TGTGCCAGCATGAGGAACATACCCTATGGCTACACCTTC. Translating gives CASMRNIPYGYTF.

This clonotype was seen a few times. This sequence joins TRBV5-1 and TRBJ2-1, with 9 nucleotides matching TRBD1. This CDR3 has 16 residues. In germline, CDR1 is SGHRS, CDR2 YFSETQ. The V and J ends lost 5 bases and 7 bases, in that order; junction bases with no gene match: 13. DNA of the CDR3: TGCGCCAGCAGTTCAACAGGGGGCTGGGGCCCGAATGAGCAGTTCTTC. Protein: CASSSTGGWGPNEQFF.

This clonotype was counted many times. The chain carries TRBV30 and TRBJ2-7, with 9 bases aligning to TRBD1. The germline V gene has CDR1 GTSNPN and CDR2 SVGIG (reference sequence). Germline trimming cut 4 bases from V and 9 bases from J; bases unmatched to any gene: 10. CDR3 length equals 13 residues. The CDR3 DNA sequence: TGTGCCTGGACGGCGGGACAGGGCAGCGTGCAGTACTTC. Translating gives CAWTAGQGSVQYF. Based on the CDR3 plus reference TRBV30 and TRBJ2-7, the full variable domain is SQTIHQWPATLVQPVGSPLSLECTVEGTSNPNLYWYRQAAGRGLQLLFYSVGIGQISSEVPQNLSASRPQDRQFILSSKKLLLSDSGFYLCAWTAGQGSVQYFGPGTRLTVT.

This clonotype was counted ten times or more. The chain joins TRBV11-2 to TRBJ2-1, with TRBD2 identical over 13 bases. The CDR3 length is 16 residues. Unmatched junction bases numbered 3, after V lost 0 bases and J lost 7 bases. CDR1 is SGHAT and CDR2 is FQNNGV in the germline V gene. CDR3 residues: CASSLETSGRGNEQFF. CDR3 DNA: TGTGCCAGCAGCTTAGAAACTAGCGGGAGGGGGAATGAGCAGTTCTTC.